The T cell receptor (beta chain) described here comes from a study of shared clonotypes between healthy human individuals. General study findings and limits: Compared with memory subsets, naive subsets generally had larger estimated richness.

Clones were sequenced by immunoSEQ multiplex PCR, and TCRdb holds only the in-frame ones, with some missing. This sample has over a million clones, with about 80% found just once. Remarks on this clone: Its antigen remains unidentified. A far larger clone is off by one base, so a read error is likely.

This CDR3 has 13 amino acids. Germline CDR1 and CDR2: SGHTA and FQGTGA. V was trimmed by 1 base and J by 2 bases, leaving 6 bases between them. J is TRBJ2-7 and V is TRBV7-3, with no clear D. The sequence was obtained from a man younger than 35 in good health. Some clones in this sample may be carry-over from other donors' samples. Sequencing was carried out using memory CD4+ T cells from PBMCs. As to subset: CD45RA-negative fraction. CDR3 in DNA: TGTGCCAGCAGCTTAAGCCAGGCCTACGAGCAGTACTTC. It is translated as CASSLSQAYEQYF.